The 7 T cell receptor beta chains below come from one sample, sequenced in a study of T-cell reconstitution after alpha-beta-depleted transplantation in children. A library of TCRbeta sequences, prepared with unique molecular identifiers, was generated. TCRdb reprocessed the PCR reads via MiXCR and lists one record per CDR3 protein. The profile shows about 830,000 distinct CDR3 sequences, around 17% of them singletons. The sequencing used PBMCs, mostly from graft donor cells, collected 360 days after TCRalphabeta/CD19-depleted stem cell transplant. These TCRs come from a male patient between 5 and 17 years old who had a stem cell transplant for acute lymphoblastic leukemia, so the T cells may come from the graft donor.

This clonotype was seen more than once but under ten times. The genes are TRBV20-1 and TRBJ1-6; 8 nucleotides match TRBD1. Germline CDR1 reads DFQATT; CDR2 reads SNEGSKA (reference sequence). CDR3 length equals 17 residues. V shed 3 bases and J 4 bases; nucleotides not matched to a gene: 11. In DNA, the CDR3 is TGCAGTGCTAGGGACAGGGATTTAGGTCGATATAATTCACCCCTCCACTTT. Translated: CSARDRDLGRYNSPLHF.

This chain joins TRBV7-3 and TRBJ2-3; TRBD2 matches at 9 bases. Per germline, CDR1 SGHTA and CDR2 FQGTGA. Trimming removed 1 base from V and 2 bases from J; junction bases left unmatched: 7. This CDR3 has 17 residues. The CDR3 DNA follows: TGTGCCAGCAGCTTAATCGGCCCGGGACTAGCCACAGATACGCAGTATTTT. It is translated as CASSLIGPGLATDTQYF.

The CDR3 spells CAISESGEKRGYYEQYF. CDR3 nucleotide sequence: TGTGCCATCAGTGAGTCGGGTGAGAAGCGGGGGTACTACGAGCAGTACTTC. The rearrangement uses TRBV10-3 and TRBJ2-7; 8 nucleotides agree with TRBD2. The CDR3 sequence is 17 residues long. V dropped 0 bases and J dropped 3; count of bases not matched to a gene: 10. The V gene's germline CDR1 is ENHRY and CDR2 SYGVKD.

This clonotype has at least ten counts. The chain recombines TRBV7-3 with TRBJ2-1, with no clear D. CDR1 is SGHTA, CDR2 FQGTGA, per germline. The V end was cut by 1 base, the J end by 4 bases, with 11 bases between. CDR3 length equals 15 residues. CDR3 sequence: CASSLIGDQYNEQFF. The CDR3 nucleotides are TGTGCCAGCAGCTTAATTGGAGACCAATACAATGAGCAGTTCTTC.

This chain uses TRBV7-6 with TRBJ2-1, with 13 bases that match TRBD2. The V gene end was trimmed by 5 bases and the J gene end by 0 bases; junction bases not matched to a gene: 7. The CDR3 loop spans 18 amino acids. CDR1 and CDR2 (germline): SGHVS, FNYEAQ. The CDR3 is CASSRGLAGKSSYNEQFF. CDR3 in DNA: TGTGCCAGCAGCCGGGGACTAGCGGGAAAGAGCTCCTACAATGAGCAGTTCTTC.

This clonotype has more than one count but fewer than ten. The rearrangement links TRBV5-6 to TRBJ2-1; 7 nucleotides line up with TRBD2. Germline V gene lookup returns CDR1 SGHDT and CDR2 YYEEEE. V shed 2 bases, J shed 6 bases, and the junction held 11 bases outside the gene matches. The CDR3 covers 16 residues. The CDR3 DNA is TGTGCCAGCAGCTTTATTGGGACTAAGGGTCTCAATGAGCAGTTCTTC. As protein: CASSFIGTKGLNEQFF.

This clonotype was seen a few times. The CDR3: CASKNQGHSNTEAFF. CDR3 DNA: TGTGCCAGCAAGAATCAGGGACACTCGAACACTGAAGCTTTCTTT. V is TRBV2 and J is TRBJ1-1; TRBD1 might be the D (6 bases). The length of the CDR3 is 15 residues. V lost 7 bases, J lost 1 base, and 16 bases lay in between. Germline CDR1 is SNHLY and CDR2 is FYNNEI.